One sample yielded the 27 T cell receptor beta chains listed below, sequenced in a study of CD8+ T cells in alopecia areata. Described treatment: oral pan-JAK inhibitor, 5-10 mg twice daily. Extraction of RNA preceded its reverse transcription into cDNA, which served as the sequencing template. Data came from immunoSEQ multiplex PCR; TCRdb stores just in-frame clones and leaves some out. The profile covers over 100,000 clones, with 53% appearing a single time and 0.46% taken by the ten largest. This sample comprised CD4+ T cells sorted from blood, obtained at week 4, from a patient treated with tofacitinib. The receptors here all came from a human donor with alopecia areata.

This clone occurred a few times. The J gene is TRBJ1-1, the V gene TRBV30, with D uncertain. The V end lost 4 bases, the J end lost 1 base, and 10 bases lay between the germline ends. CDR3 length: 13 amino acids. From germline, CDR1 is GTSNPN and CDR2 SVGIG (reference sequence). CDR3 residues: CAWNRQANTEAFF. The CDR3, as DNA: TGTGCCTGGAACCGGCAGGCGAACACTGAAGCTTTCTTT. The full variable domain, its missing parts supplied by reference TRBV30 and TRBJ1-1, is SQTIHQWPATLVQPVGSPLSLECTVEGTSNPNLYWYRQAAGRGLQLLFYSVGIGQISSEVPQNLSASRPQDRQFILSSKKLLLSDSGFYLCAWNRQANTEAFFGQGTRLTVV.

The chain recombines TRBV2 with TRBJ1-5; no definite D call. Per the germline V gene, CDR1 is SNHLY and CDR2 is FYNNEI. V lost 4 bases to trimming and J lost 5 bases, with 15 bases between them. The length of the CDR3 is 15 residues. CDR3 sequence (DNA): TGTGCCAGCAGTGCGGGAGGATTCCAACATCAGCCCCAGCATTTT. This sequence encodes CASSAGGFQHQPQHF.

Turning to this clone: Because the CDR3's place on the DNA is in doubt, the DNA is left out and the CDR3 is given as listed by TCRdb. This chain links TRBV2 with TRBJ2-1; whether TRBD2, the table's D call, matches the DNA was not checked. With termini counted, the CDR3 has 20 amino acids. Germline CDR1 and CDR2: SNHLY and FYNNEI. CDR3 sequence reads: CASSTSGLAGLLSSYNEQFF.

This clone was detected once. This chain links TRBV30 with TRBJ2-1, with TRBD1 matching over 8 bases. The V gene's germline CDR1 is GTSNPN and CDR2 SVGIG (reference sequence). The CDR3 consists of 13 residues. V lost 3 bases and J lost 4; bases outside the gene matches: 2. CDR3 DNA sequence: TGTGCCTGGAGCAGACAGGGGTACAATGAGCAGTTCTTC. This sequence encodes CAWSRQGYNEQFF.

This clone was seen more than once but under ten times. The V call is TRBV30, the J call TRBJ1-1, with D possibly matching TRBD1 (6 bases). This CDR3 is built from 13 residues. Germline assignment: CDR1 GTSNPN and CDR2 SVGIG (reference sequence). V lost 7 bases, J lost 1 base, and 13 bases lay in between. CDR3 in amino acids: CASTGWENTEAFF. As DNA, the CDR3 is TGTGCCTCAACAGGGTGGGAGAACACTGAAGCTTTCTTT.

This clone has a handful of counts. CDR3 region: CASSVQTGNTGELFF. The CDR3 DNA sequence: TGTGCCAGCAGCGTACAGACAGGGAACACCGGGGAGCTGTTTTTT. The genes are TRBV7-9 and TRBJ2-2, with a possible D match to TRBD1 (6 bases). Trimming removed 5 bases at V and 1 base at J, with 11 bases between. Germline loops: CDR1 SEHNR, CDR2 FQNEAQ (reference sequence). The CDR3 has 15 residues.

V and J are TRBV27 and TRBJ2-5; D is possibly TRBD2 (5 bases). The germline CDR1 and CDR2 sequences are MNHEY and SMNVEV (reference sequence). This CDR3 has 12 residues. V lost 6 bases and J lost 5, with 10 bases in between. CDR3 sequence (DNA): TGTGCCAGCAGCGGATCGGGGGAGACCCAGTACTTC. It is translated as CASSGSGETQYF.

This clone was observed a few times. CDR3 coding DNA: TGCGCCAGCAGCCAAGTAGCCGGGTACGGGGGTACGCAGTATTTT. Its protein is CASSQVAGYGGTQYF. The chain combines TRBV4-1 with TRBJ2-3; tentative D call: TRBD2 (6 bases). Looked up from germline, CDR1 is MGHRA and CDR2 is YSYEKL. The CDR3 runs to 15 residues. The V end lost 1 base, the J end lost 8 bases, and 16 bases lay between the germline ends.

This chain joins TRBV4-1 and TRBJ1-5; TRBD1 might be the D (6 bases). Trimming removed 4 bases at V and 4 bases at J, with 14 bases between. Germline-derived CDR1 and CDR2 are MGHRA and YSYEKL. There are 15 residues in the CDR3. The CDR3 nucleotides read TGCGCCAGCAGCCGAGCCCAGGGGCTTAATCAGCCCCAGCATTTT. It codes for CASSRAQGLNQPQHF.

The chain links TRBV6-1 to TRBJ1-5, with 10 bases aligning to TRBD1. V was clipped by 6 bases and J by 7 bases; unmatched bases: 6. The germline gives CDR1 MNHNS, CDR2 SASEGT. The CDR3 runs 14 residues. The CDR3 nucleotides read TGTGCCAGCAGAGGGACAGGGGACAGGCAGCCCCAGCATTTT. This codes for CASRGTGDRQPQHF.

This clone was found a few times. The chain couples TRBV7-9 to TRBJ1-1; TRBD1 might be the D (6 bases). The germline V gene encodes CDR1 SEHNR and CDR2 FQNEAQ (reference sequence). This CDR3 is 15 amino acids long. V dropped 5 bases and J dropped 0 bases, with 13 bases sitting between them. DNA for the CDR3: TGTGCCAGCAGCACTCGGACAGTCTTGAACACTGAAGCTTTCTTT. Its translation is CASSTRTVLNTEAFF.

The rearrangement joins TRBV29-1 to TRBJ1-1, with D uncertain. Germline loops: CDR1 SQVTM, CDR2 ANQGSEA. The V end was cut by 6 bases, the J end by 3 bases, with 11 bases between. This CDR3 contains 12 residues. The CDR3 loop is CSVSEGDTEAFF. The CDR3 DNA reads as TGCAGCGTCAGTGAGGGCGACACTGAAGCTTTCTTT.

This clone was counted only a few times. V is TRBV7-2 and J is TRBJ1-2; no firm D call. The CDR3 is made up of 13 amino acids. Germline V CDR1 and CDR2: SGHTA, FQGNSA. Trimming took 4 bases from V and 5 from J, leaving 11 bases between them. The CDR3, as DNA: TGTGCCAGCAGCTCCCCCTCAGATTATGGCTACACCTTC. It specifies CASSSPSDYGYTF. Variable domain in full (rest from reference TRBV7-2 and TRBJ1-2): GAGVSQSPSNKVTEKGKDVELRCDPISGHTALYWYRQSLGQGLEFLIYFQGNSAPDKSGLPSDRFSAERTGGSVSTLTIQRTQQEDSAVYLCASSSPSDYGYTFGSGTRLTVV.

The genes are TRBV29-1 and TRBJ2-1; 9 bases fit TRBD1. CDR1 and CDR2 (germline): SQVTM, ANQGSEA. This CDR3 is 16 amino acids long. The junction had 10 bases not matched to a gene; V was cut back by 1 base and J by 6 bases. The CDR3 DNA sequence: TGCAGCGTTGAAGGGGCCGGGACAGGGTTAGGCAATGAGCAGTTCTTC. It encodes CSVEGAGTGLGNEQFF.

This clone was seen only a few times. The V and J genes are TRBV5-1 and TRBJ2-5; unclear D gene. The CDR3 has 14 amino acids. Per the germline V gene, CDR1 is SGHRS and CDR2 is YFSETQ. V was cut by 3 bases and J by 2 bases, with 11 bases left in between. CDR3 in amino acids: CASSSGRIQETQYF. In nucleotides, the CDR3 is TGCGCCAGCAGCTCAGGACGGATACAAGAGACCCAGTACTTC.

V is TRBV7-9 and J is TRBJ2-1, with TRBD2 identical over 10 bases. The CDR3 is 16 amino acids. Germline CDR1 is SEHNR and CDR2 is FQNEAQ (reference sequence). V shed 6 bases, J shed 7 bases, and the junction held 12 bases outside the gene matches. CDR3 DNA: TGTGCCAGCAGTCCCCGGGAGCGGGGGGGGATTAATGAGCAGTTCTTC. It codes for CASSPRERGGINEQFF.

The chain is built from TRBV5-6 and TRBJ2-3, with 13 positions matching TRBD2. The germline V gene has CDR1 SGHDT and CDR2 YYEEEE. CDR3 length equals 17 residues. V dropped 4 bases and J dropped 2; count of bases not matched to a gene: 7. CDR3 nucleotides: TGTGCCAGCAGCCGAGGACTAGCGGGAGACTCCACAGATACGCAGTATTTT. Protein: CASSRGLAGDSTDTQYF.

The genes are TRBV19 and TRBJ1-2, with D maybe TRBD1 (5 bases). Trimming pared 6 bases from V and 2 bases from J, leaving 16 bases between. CDR3 size: 15 residues. In germline, CDR1 is LNHDA, CDR2 SQIVND (reference sequence). The CDR3 loop reads CASRPSDKANYGYTF. CDR3 bases: TGTGCCAGTAGGCCCTCGGACAAAGCAAACTATGGCTACACCTTC.

This clone is medium-sized by share. The V gene is TRBV29-1, the J gene TRBJ2-7; TRBD2 agrees at 7 bases. Trimming took 3 bases from V and 6 from J; bases not matched to a gene: 8. The germline gives CDR1 SQVTM, CDR2 ANQGSEA. The CDR3 sequence is 13 residues long. The CDR3 DNA is TGCAGCGTTGACGGGAGCGGGGCCCGCGAGCAGTACTTC. Its translation is CSVDGSGAREQYF.

The chain carries TRBV2 and TRBJ1-5; D might be TRBD1 (6 bases). Trimming cost V 4 bases and J 7 bases, with 14 bases left between them. The CDR3 sequence is 14 residues long. Germline V CDR1 and CDR2: SNHLY, FYNNEI. CDR3 in DNA: TGTGCCAGCAGTGGACAGGTCAAGGTCCAGCCCCAGCATTTT. Protein sequence: CASSGQVKVQPQHF. Complete variable domain (other parts from reference TRBV2 and TRBJ1-5): EPEVTQTPSHQVTQMGQEVILRCVPISNHLYFYWYRQILGQKVEFLVSFYNNEISEKSEIFDDQFSVERPDGSNFTLKIRSTKLEDSAMYFCASSGQVKVQPQHFGDGTRLSIL.

This clone appeared a few times. J is TRBJ1-2 and V is TRBV2; TRBD1 is a possible D gene (6 bases). The CDR3 sequence is 14 residues long. Per germline, CDR1 SNHLY and CDR2 FYNNEI. Trimming stripped 2 bases from V and 8 bases from J, with 15 bases between. CDR3 DNA: TGTGCCAGCAGTGAATGGGGGCAGGGATACGGCTACACCTTC. Its protein product is CASSEWGQGYGYTF.

V is TRBV4-2 and J is TRBJ2-7; D is perhaps TRBD1 or TRBD2 (5 bases each). Germline lookup yields CDR1 LGHNA and CDR2 YNFKEQ. The germline V and J ends were trimmed by 4 bases and 3 bases, with 16 bases remaining between them. The length of the CDR3 is 15 residues. CDR3 sequence reads: CASSRLQGADYEQYF. In DNA, the CDR3 is TGTGCCAGCAGCCGCCTGCAGGGAGCTGACTACGAGCAGTACTTC.

The chain carries TRBV29-1 and TRBJ1-3; D is unresolved. The CDR3 is made up of 12 amino acids. V shed 1 base and J shed 3 bases, with 4 bases lying between them. Germline loops: CDR1 SQVTM, CDR2 ANQGSEA. This CDR3 reads CSVEGDGNTIYF. The CDR3 nucleotides read TGCAGCGTTGAAGGGGATGGAAACACCATATATTTT.

J is TRBJ2-2 and V is TRBV29-1, with D maybe TRBD2 (5 bases). Looked up from germline, CDR1 is SQVTM and CDR2 is ANQGSEA. V lost 1 base and J lost 4, with 10 bases in between. The CDR3 totals 14 residues. CDR3 sequence reads: CSVEGPGSTGELFF. CDR3 coding DNA: TGCAGCGTTGAAGGGCCGGGGAGCACCGGGGAGCTGTTTTTT.

This chain links TRBV25-1 with TRBJ2-1; D uncertain. The CDR3 extends over 16 amino acids. Per the germline V gene, CDR1 is MGHDK and CDR2 is SYGVNS. Trimming shortened V by 4 bases and J by 0 bases, and 13 bases separated the two germline ends. The CDR3 coding sequence is TGTGCCAGCAGTGTAACCCGCTCGACCTCCTACAATGAGCAGTTCTTC. This encodes CASSVTRSTSYNEQFF.

The chain couples TRBV4-1 to TRBJ1-4, with 9 bases fitting TRBD1. The CDR3 is made up of 16 amino acids. V trimming: 1 base; J trimming: 6 bases; junction bases outside the gene matches: 6. Germline V gene sequence: CDR1 MGHRA, CDR2 YSYEKL. In DNA, the CDR3 is TGCGCCAGCAGCCAAGGGCCCCGGGACAGGGATGAAAAACTGTTTTTT. This encodes CASSQGPRDRDEKLFF.

This rearrangement joins TRBV6-1 to TRBJ2-2; D is unclear. Trimming pared 2 bases from V and 1 base from J, leaving 11 bases between. Germline CDR1 reads MNHNS; CDR2 reads SASEGT. This CDR3 contains 16 residues. The chain's CDR3 is CASSEPISKNTGELFF. The CDR3 DNA reads as TGTGCCAGCAGTGAACCGATTAGTAAGAACACCGGGGAGCTGTTTTTT.